Shown below are 4 T cell receptor beta chains from a single sample sequenced in a study of blood T cell repertoires in COVID-19. Some clones are missing from TCRdb's copy, which holds only in-frame ones; the method was immunoSEQ multiplex PCR. This sample carries 120,000 or so clones, 84% of them seen once, and the ten largest clones take under 4%. The source material was PBMCs or T cells enriched from blood (not recorded which). These receptors all come from a woman in her twenties or thirties who had recovered from COVID-19.

The V gene is TRBV3-1 (or the pseudogene TRBV3-2), the J gene TRBJ2-1; 9 nucleotides match TRBD2. V trimming: 4 bases; J trimming: 3 bases; junction bases outside the gene matches: 4. This CDR3 contains 15 residues. Per the germline V gene, CDR1 is LGHDT and CDR2 is YNNKEL (reference sequence). The CDR3 region has the DNA TGTGCCAGCAGCCGTACTAGCGGGCGCTACAATGAGCAGTTCTTC. Translation gives CASSRTSGRYNEQFF.

The J gene is TRBJ2-3, the V gene TRBV5-4; 7 positions match TRBD2. V was clipped by 3 bases and J by 7 bases; unmatched bases: 5. CDR3 length: 13 amino acids. Germline V gives CDR1 SGHNT, CDR2 YYREEE (reference sequence). DNA for the CDR3: TGTGCCAGCAGCTACGGGAGGCGAAATACGCAGTATTTT. This translates into CASSYGRRNTQYF.

This chain connects TRBV27 to TRBJ2-7; D gene ambiguous. Germline lookup yields CDR1 MNHEY and CDR2 SMNVEV (reference sequence). This CDR3 spans 13 amino acids. With 6 bases removed from V and 7 bases from J, the gap between germline ends came to 16 bases. The CDR3 DNA reads as TGTGCCAGCAGGGAGCACCCTTTGAAGGAGCAGTACTTC. Residues: CASREHPLKEQYF.

The CDR3 loop reads CASSLSGIINEQFF. The CDR3 nucleotides read TGCGCCAGCAGCTTAAGCGGGATAATAAATGAGCAGTTCTTC. V is TRBV5-1 and J is TRBJ2-1, with 7 bases identical to TRBD2. CDR1 and CDR2 from the germline V gene are SGHRS and YFSETQ. V was pared by 2 bases and J by 7 bases, with 6 bases of the junction left unmatched. The CDR3 extends over 14 amino acids.